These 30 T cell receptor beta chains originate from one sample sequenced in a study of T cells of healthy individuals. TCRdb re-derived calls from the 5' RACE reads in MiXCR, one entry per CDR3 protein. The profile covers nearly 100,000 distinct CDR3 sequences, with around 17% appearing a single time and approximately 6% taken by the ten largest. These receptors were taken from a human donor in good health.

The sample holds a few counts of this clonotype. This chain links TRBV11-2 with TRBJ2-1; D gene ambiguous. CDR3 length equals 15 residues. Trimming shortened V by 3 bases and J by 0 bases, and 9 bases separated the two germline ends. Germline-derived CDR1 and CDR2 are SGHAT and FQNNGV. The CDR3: CASSFPAFSYNEQFF. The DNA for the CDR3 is TGTGCCAGCAGCTTCCCAGCATTCTCCTACAATGAGCAGTTCTTC.

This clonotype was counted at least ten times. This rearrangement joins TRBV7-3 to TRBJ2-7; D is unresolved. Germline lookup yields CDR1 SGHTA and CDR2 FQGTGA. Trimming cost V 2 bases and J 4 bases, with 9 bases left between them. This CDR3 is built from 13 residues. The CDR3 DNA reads TGTGCCAGCAGCTTAGACGTTGAGTACGAGCAGTACTTC. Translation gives CASSLDVEYEQYF.

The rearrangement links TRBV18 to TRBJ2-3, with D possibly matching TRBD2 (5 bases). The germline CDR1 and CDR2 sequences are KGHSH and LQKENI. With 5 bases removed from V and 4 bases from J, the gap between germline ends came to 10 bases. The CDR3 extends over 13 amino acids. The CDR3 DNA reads TGTGCCAGCTCAAATCTAGCCCCAGATACGCAGTATTTT. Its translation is CASSNLAPDTQYF.

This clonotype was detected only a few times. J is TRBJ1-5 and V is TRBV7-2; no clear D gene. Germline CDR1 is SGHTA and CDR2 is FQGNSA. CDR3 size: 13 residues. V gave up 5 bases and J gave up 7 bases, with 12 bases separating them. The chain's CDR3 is CASSPSYVQPQHF. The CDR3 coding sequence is TGTGCCAGCAGCCCATCTTATGTCCAGCCCCAGCATTTT.

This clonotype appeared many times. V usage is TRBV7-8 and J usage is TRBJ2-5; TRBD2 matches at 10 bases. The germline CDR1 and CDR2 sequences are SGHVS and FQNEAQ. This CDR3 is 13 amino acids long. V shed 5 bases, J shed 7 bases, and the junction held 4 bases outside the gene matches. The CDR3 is CASSLSGGGTQYF. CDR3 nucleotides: TGTGCCAGCAGCCTAAGCGGGGGGGGGACCCAGTACTTC.

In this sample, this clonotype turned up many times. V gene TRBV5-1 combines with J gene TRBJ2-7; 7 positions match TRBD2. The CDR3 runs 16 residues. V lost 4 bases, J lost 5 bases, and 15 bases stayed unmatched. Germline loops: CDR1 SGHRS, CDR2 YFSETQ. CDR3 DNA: TGCGCCAGCAGCGCGGGAAGCGGGGTTTTCCTTAACGAGCAGTACTTC. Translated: CASSAGSGVFLNEQYF. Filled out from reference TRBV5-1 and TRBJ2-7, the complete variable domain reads KAGVTQTPRYLIKTRGQQVTLSCSPISGHRSVSWYQQTPGQGLQFLFEYFSETQRNKGNFPGRFSGRQFSNSRSEMNVSTLELGDSALYLCASSAGSGVFLNEQYFGPGTRLTVT.

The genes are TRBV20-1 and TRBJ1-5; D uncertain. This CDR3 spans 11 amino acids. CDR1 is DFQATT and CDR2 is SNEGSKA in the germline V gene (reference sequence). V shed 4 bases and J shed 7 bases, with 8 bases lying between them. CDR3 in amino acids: CSATIGQPQHF. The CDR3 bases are TGCAGTGCTACGATCGGACAGCCCCAGCATTTT.

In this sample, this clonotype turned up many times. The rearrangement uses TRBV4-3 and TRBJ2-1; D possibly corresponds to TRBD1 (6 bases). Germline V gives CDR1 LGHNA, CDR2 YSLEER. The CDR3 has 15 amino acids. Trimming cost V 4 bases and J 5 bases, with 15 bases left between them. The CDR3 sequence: CASSRTGTTDNEQFF. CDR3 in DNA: TGCGCCAGCAGCCGGACCGGGACAACGGACAATGAGCAGTTCTTC.

For the CDR3, the DNA is TGTGCCAGCAGCTTTGGGGCAATTGGAATTCTCGGGACCCAGTACTTC. It codes for CASSFGAIGILGTQYF. J is TRBJ2-5 and V is TRBV11-2; a weak D match, TRBD1 (5 bases). Germline CDR1 and CDR2: SGHAT and FQNNGV. V gave up 3 bases and J gave up 7 bases, with 21 bases separating them. The CDR3 contains 16 residues.

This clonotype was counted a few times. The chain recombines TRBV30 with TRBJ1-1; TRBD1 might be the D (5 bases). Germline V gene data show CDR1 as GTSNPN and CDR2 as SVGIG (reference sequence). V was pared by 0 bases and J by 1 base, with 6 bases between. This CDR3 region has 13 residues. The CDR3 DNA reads TGTGCCTGGAGTGTACAGGCGAACACTGAAGCTTTCTTT. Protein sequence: CAWSVQANTEAFF.

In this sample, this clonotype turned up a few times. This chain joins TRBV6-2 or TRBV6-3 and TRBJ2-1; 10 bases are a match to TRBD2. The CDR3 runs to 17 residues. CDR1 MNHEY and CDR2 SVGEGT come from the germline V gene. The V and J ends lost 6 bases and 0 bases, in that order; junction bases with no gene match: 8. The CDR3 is CASRPSGGTSSYNEQFF. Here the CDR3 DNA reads TGTGCCAGCAGGCCTAGCGGGGGCACCAGCTCCTACAATGAGCAGTTCTTC.

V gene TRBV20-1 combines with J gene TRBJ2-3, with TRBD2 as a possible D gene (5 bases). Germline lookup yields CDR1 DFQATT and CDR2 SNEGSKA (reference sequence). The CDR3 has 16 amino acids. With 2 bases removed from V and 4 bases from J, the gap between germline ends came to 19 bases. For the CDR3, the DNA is TGCAGTGCTAGATCCGTCGAGGGAGCCGCGGCAGATACGCAGTATTTT. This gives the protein CSARSVEGAAADTQYF.

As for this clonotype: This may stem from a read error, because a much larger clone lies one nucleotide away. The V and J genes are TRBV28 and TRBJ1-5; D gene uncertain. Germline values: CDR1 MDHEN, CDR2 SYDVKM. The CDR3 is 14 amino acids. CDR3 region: CASSFRAMRQPRHF. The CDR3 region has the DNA TGTGCCAGCAGTTTTAGGGCCATGAGGCAGCCCCGGCATTTT.

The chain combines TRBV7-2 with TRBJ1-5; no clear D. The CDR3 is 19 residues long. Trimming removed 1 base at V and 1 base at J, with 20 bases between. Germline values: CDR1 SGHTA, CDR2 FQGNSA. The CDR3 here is CASSLVRGFGLASNQPQHF. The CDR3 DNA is TGTGCCAGCAGCTTAGTTCGGGGATTCGGACTAGCGAGCAATCAGCCCCAGCATTTT.

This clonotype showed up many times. Written as DNA, the CDR3 is TGTGCCAGCAGTTTAACAGGCACCGGGGAGCTGTTTTTT. Protein sequence: CASSLTGTGELFF. The chain has TRBV28 and TRBJ2-2; weak D call: TRBD1 (5 bases). This CDR3 spans 13 amino acids. V was trimmed by 2 bases and J by 4 bases, leaving 5 bases between them. Germline CDR1 and CDR2: MDHEN and SYDVKM.

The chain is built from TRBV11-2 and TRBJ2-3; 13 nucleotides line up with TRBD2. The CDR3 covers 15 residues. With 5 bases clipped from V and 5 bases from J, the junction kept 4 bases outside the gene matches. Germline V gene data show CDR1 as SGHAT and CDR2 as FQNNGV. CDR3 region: CASSMGLAGLDTQYF. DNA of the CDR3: TGTGCCAGCAGCATGGGACTAGCGGGATTAGATACGCAGTATTTT.

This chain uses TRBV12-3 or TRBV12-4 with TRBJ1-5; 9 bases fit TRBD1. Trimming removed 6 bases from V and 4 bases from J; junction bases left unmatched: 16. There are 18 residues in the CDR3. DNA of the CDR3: TGTGCCAGCAGCCGAGCCGGGACAGGGTACCAGGGGAATCAGCCCCAGCATTTT. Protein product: CASSRAGTGYQGNQPQHF.

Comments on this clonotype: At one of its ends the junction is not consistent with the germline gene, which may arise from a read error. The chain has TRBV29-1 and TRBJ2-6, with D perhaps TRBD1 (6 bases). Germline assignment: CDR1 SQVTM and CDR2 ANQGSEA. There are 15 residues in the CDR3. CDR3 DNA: TGCAGCGTTAAAGAAGGGGGATCTGGGGCCAACGTCCTGACTTTC. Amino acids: CSVKEGGSGANVLTF.

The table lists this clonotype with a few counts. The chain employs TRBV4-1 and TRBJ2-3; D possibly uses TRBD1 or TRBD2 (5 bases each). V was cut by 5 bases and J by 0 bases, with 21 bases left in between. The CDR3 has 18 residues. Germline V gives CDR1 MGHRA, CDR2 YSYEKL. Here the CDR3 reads CASSKALGRESSTDTQYF. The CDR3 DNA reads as TGCGCCAGCAGCAAGGCTCTTGGCAGGGAGTCGAGCACAGATACGCAGTATTTT.

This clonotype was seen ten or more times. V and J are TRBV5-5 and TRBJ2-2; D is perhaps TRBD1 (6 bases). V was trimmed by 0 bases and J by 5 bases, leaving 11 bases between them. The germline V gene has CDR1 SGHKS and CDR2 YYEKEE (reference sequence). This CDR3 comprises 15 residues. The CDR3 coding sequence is TGTGCCAGCAGCTTGGTACAGGGACGGACCGGGGAGCTGTTTTTT. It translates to CASSLVQGRTGELFF.

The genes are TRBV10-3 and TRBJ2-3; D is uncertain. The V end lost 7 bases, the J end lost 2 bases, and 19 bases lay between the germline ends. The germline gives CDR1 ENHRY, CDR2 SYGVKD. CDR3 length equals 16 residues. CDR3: CAIKGGRGALTDTQYF. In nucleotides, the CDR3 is TGTGCCATCAAGGGTGGGCGAGGCGCCCTCACAGATACGCAGTATTTT.

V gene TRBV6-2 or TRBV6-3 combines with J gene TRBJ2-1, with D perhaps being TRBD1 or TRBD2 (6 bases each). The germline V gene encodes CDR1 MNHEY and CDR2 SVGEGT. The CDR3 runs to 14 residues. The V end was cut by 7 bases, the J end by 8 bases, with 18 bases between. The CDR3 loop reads CASTALGGGDEQFF. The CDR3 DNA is TGTGCCAGCACAGCCTTGGGGGGCGGCGATGAGCAGTTCTTC.

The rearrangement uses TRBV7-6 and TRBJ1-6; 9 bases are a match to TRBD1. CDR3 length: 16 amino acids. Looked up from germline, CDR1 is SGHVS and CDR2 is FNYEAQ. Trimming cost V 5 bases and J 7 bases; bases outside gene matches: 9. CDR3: CASSPQGALSNSPLHF. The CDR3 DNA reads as TGTGCCAGCAGCCCACAGGGGGCATTATCGAATTCACCCCTCCACTTT.

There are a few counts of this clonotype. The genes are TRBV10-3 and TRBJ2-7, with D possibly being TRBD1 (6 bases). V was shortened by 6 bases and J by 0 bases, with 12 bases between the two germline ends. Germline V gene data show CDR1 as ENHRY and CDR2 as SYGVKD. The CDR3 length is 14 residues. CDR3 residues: CAIRSDRASYEQYF. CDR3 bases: TGTGCCATCAGATCGGACAGAGCCTCCTACGAGCAGTACTTC.

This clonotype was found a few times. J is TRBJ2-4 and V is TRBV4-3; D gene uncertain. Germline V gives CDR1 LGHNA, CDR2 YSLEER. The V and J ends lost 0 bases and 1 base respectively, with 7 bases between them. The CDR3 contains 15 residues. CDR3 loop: CASSQEGYAKNIQYF. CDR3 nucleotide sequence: TGCGCCAGCAGCCAAGAGGGTTACGCCAAAAACATTCAGTACTTC.

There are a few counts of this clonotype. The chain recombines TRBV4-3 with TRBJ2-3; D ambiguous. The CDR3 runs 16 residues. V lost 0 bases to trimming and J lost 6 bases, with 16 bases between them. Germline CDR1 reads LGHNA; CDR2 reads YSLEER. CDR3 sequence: CASSQEPLRLGDTQYF. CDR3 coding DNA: TGCGCCAGCAGCCAAGAACCGCTCCGGCTCGGCGATACGCAGTATTTT.

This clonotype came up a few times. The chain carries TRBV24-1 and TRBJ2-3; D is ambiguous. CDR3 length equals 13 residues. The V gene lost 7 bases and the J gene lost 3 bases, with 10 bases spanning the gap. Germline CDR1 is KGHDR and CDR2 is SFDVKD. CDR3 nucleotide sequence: TGTGCCACCAGGGGCTCTGTGACAGATACGCAGTATTTT. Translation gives CATRGSVTDTQYF.

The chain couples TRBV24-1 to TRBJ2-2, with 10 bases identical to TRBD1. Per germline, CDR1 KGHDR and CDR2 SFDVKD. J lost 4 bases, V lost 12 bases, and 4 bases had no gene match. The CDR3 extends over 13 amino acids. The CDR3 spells CAARQGATGELFF. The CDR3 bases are TGTGCCGCTCGACAGGGGGCCACCGGGGAGCTGTTTTTT.

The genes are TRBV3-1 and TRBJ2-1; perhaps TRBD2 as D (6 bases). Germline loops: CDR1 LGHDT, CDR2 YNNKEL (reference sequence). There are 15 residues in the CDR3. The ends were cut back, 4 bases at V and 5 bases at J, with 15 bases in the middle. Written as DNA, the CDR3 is TGTGCCAGCAGCCGGGGACGGGAGCGCGACAATGAGCAGTTCTTC. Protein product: CASSRGRERDNEQFF.

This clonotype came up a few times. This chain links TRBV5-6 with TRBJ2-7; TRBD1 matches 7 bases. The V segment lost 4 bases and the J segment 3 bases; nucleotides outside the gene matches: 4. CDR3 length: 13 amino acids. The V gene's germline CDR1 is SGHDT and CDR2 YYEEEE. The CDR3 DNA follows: TGTGCCAGCAGCCTCCAGGGGGTCTACGAGCAGTACTTC. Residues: CASSLQGVYEQYF.